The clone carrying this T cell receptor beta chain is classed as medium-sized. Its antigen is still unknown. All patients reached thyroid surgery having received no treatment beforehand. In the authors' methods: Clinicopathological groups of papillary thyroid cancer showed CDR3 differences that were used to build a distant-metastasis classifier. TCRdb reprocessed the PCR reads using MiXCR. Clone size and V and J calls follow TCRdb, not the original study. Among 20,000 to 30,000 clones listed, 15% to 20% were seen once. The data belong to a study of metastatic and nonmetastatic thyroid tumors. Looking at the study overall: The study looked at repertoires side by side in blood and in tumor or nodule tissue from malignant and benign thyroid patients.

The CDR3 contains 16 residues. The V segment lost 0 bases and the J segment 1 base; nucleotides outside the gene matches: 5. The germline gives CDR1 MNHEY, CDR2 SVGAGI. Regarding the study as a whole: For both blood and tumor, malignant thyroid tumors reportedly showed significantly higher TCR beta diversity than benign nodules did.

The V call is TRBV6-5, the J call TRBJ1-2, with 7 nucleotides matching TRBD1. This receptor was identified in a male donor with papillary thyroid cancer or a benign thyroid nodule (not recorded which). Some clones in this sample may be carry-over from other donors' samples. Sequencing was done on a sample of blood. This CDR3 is CASSYSTYRGNYGYTF. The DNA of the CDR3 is TGTGCCAGCAGTTACTCGACCTACAGGGGTAACTATGGCTACACCTTC.